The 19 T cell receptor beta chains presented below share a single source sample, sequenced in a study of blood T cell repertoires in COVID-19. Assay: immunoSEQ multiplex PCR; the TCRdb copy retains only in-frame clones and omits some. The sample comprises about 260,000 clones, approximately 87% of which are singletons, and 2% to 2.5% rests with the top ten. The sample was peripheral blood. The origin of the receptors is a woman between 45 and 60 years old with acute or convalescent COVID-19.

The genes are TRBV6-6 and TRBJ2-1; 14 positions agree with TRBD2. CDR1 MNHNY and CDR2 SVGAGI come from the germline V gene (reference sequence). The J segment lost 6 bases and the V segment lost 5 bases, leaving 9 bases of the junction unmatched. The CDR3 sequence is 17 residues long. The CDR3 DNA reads TGTGCCAGCAGTCCCCCTGGCGGGACTAGCGGGAGCAATGAGCAGTTCTTC. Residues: CASSPPGGTSGSNEQFF.

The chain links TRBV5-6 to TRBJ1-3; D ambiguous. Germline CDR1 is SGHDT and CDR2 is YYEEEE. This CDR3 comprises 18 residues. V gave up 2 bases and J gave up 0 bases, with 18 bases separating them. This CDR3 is CASSFPDGAVYSGNTIYF. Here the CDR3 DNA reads TGTGCCAGCAGCTTCCCCGACGGAGCAGTTTACTCTGGAAACACCATATATTTT.

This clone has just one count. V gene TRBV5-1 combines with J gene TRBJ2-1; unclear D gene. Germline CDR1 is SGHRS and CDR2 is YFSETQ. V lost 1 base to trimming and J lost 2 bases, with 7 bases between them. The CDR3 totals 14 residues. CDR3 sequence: CASSLTGTYNEQFF. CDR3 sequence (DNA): TGCGCCAGCAGCTTGACGGGTACCTACAATGAGCAGTTCTTC.

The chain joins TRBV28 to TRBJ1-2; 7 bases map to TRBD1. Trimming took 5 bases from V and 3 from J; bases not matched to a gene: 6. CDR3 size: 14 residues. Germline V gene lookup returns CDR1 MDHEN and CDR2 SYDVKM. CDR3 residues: CASSAEQGYYGYTF. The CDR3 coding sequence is TGTGCCAGCAGTGCTGAACAGGGGTACTATGGCTACACCTTC.

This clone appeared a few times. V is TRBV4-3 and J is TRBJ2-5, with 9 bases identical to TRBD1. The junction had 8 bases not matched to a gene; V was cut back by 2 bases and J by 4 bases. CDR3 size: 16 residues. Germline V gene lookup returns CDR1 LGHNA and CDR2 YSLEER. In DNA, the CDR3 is TGCGCCAGCAGCCAATACGGACAGGGGCAGGGAGAGACCCAGTACTTC. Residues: CASSQYGQGQGETQYF.

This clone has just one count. The CDR3 sequence is CASSFNYEQYF. The CDR3 DNA reads as TGTGCCAGCAGTTTCAACTACGAGCAGTACTTC. The V and J genes are TRBV12-3 or TRBV12-4 and TRBJ2-7; D gene unclear. This CDR3 region has 11 residues. Deletions cut 3 bases from V and 3 bases from J, with 3 bases between.

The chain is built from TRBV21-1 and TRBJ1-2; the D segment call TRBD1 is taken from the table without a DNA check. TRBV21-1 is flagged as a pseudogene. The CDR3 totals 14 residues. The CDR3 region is CASWDRGRNYGYTF. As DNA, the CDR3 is TGTGCCAGCTGGGACAGGGGGCGTAACTATGGCTACACCTTC.

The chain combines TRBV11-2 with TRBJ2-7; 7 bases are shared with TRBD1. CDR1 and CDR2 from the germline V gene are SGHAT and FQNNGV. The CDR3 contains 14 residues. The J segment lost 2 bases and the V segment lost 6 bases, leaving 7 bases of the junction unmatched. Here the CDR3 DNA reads TGTGCCAGCAGTTACGGGACAGCGGCCTACGAGCAGTACTTC. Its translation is CASSYGTAAYEQYF.

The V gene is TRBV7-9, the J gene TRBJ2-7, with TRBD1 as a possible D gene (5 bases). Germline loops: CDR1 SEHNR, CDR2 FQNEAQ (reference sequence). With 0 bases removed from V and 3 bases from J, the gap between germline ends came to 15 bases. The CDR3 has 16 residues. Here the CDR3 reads CASSLAREGIVYEQYF. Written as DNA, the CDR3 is TGTGCCAGCAGCTTAGCCAGGGAAGGGATAGTCTACGAGCAGTACTTC.

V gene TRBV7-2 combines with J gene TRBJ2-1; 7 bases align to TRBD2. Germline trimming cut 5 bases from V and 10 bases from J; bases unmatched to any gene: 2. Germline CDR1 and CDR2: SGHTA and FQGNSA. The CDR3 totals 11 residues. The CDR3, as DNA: TGTGCCAGCAGCCAGCGGGACGAGCAGTTCTTC. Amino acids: CASSQRDEQFF.

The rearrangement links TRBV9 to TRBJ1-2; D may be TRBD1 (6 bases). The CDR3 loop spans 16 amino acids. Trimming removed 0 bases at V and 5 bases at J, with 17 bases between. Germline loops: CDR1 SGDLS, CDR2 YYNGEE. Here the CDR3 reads CASSVGSRGRGYGYTF. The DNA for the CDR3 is TGTGCCAGCAGCGTAGGTTCACGGGGCAGGGGATATGGCTACACCTTC.

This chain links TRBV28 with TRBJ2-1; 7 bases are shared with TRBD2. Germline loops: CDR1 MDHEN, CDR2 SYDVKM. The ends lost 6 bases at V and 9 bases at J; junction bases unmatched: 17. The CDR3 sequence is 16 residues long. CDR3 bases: TGTGCCAGCAGGACCTTCCTAAGATCTAGCGGTATTGAGCAGTTCTTC. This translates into CASRTFLRSSGIEQFF.

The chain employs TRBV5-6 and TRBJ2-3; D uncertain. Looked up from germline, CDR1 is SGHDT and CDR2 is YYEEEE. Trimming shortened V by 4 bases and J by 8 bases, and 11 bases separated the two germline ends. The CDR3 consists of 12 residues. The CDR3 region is CASSRAVRTQYF. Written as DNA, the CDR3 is TGTGCCAGCAGCCGCGCCGTCCGTACGCAGTATTTT.

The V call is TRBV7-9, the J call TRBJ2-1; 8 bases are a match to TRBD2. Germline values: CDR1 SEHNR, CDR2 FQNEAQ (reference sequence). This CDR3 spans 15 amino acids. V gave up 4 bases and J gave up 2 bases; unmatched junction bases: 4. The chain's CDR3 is CASSSRGGAYNEQFF. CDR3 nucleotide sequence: TGTGCCAGCAGCTCTCGGGGGGGAGCCTACAATGAGCAGTTCTTC.

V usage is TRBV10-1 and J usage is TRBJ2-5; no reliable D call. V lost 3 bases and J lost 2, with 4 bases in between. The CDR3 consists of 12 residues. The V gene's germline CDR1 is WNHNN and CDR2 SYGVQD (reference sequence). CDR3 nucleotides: TGCGCCAGCAGTGACAGTCAAGAGACCCAGTACTTC. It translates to CASSDSQETQYF.

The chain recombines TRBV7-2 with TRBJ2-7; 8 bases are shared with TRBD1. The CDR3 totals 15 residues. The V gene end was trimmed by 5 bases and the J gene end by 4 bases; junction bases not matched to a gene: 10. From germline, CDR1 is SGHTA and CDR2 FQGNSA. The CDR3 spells CASSTRTGIIYEQYF. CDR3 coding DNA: TGTGCCAGCAGCACCAGGACAGGGATTATTTACGAGCAGTACTTC.

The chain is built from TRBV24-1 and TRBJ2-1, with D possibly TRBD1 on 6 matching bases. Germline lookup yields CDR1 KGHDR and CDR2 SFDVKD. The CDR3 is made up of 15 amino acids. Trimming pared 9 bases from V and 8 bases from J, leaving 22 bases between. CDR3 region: CATGARRDNGDEQFF. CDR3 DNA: TGTGCCACCGGGGCGAGACGGGACAACGGTGATGAGCAGTTCTTC.

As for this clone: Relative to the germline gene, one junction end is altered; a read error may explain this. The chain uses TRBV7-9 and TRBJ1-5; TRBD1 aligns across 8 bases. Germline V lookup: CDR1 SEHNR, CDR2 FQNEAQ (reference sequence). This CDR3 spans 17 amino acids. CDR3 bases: TGTGCCAGCAGCTTAGGTCAGGGGGCGCTTAGCGATCAGCCCCAGCATTTT. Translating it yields CASSLGQGALSDQPQHF.

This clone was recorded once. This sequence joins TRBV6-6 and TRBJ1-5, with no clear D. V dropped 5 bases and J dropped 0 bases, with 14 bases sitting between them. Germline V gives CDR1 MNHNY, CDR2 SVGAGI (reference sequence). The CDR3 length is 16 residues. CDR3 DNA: TGTGCCAGCAGTCCCGGGATCTTTAGTAGCAATCAGCCCCAGCATTTT. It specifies CASSPGIFSSNQPQHF.